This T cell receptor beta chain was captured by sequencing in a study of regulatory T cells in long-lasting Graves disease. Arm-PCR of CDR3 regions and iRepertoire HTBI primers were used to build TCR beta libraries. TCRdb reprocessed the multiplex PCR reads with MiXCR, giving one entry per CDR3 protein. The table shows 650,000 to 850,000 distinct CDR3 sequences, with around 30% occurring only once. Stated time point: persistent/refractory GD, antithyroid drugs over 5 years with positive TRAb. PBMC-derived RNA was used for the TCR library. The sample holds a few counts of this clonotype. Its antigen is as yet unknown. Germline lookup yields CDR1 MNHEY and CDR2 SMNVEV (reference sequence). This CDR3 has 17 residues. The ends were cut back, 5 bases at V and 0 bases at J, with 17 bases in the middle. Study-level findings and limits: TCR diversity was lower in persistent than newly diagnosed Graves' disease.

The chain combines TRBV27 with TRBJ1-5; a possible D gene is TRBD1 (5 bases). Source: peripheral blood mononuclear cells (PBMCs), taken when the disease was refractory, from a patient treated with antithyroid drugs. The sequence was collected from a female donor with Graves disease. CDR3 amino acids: CASSLPRGDNSNQPQHF. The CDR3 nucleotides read TGTGCCAGCAGTCTCCCCCGGGGCGACAATAGCAATCAGCCCCAGCATTTT.